This TCR beta chain comes out of a study of vaccination and CD4 T cells after COVID-19. At the level of the study: Six males and four females, two of them Hispanic, were enrolled as convalescents. Across the group, participants received two doses of either BNT162b2 or mRNA-1273 vaccine.

This clonotype was counted a few times. Its antigen is still unknown. Treatment specified: approximately nine-day PBMC culture with coronavirus spike peptide pools or control peptides (ViraFEST assay). After expanding antigen-specific T cells with peptide pools, ViraFEST sequenced their TCRs. At the Johns Hopkins FTIC core, DNA taken from cultured CD4+ T cells was sequenced by way of the Oncomine TCR Beta short-read assay. TCRdb fed the PCR reads into MiXCR, producing one record per CDR3 protein. The table shows some 18,000 distinct CDR3 sequences, with 55% to 70% occurring only once. The CDR3 is 15 residues long. The ends were cut back, 6 bases at V and 9 bases at J, with 23 bases in the middle. The V gene's germline CDR1 is SGHVS and CDR2 FNYEAQ.

The clonotype was recovered from a human donor who had recovered from COVID-19. This chain connects TRBV7-6 to TRBJ2-5; D may be TRBD2 (6 bases). Sequences were derived from CD4+ T cells from blood, cultured in vitro, sampled after SARS-CoV-2 vaccination. As DNA, the CDR3 is TGTGCCAGCAGGATTACGTTCGGCGGGACCGGCGCCCAGTACTTC. As protein: CASRITFGGTGAQYF.